This T cell receptor beta chain was recovered during a study of T cell changes during pregnancy in multiple sclerosis (dated by TCRdb to the late 2010s). For context, the study as a whole: Changes in the T cell repertoire over the course of pregnancy were examined in this study in women with multiple sclerosis.

This clone was counted a single time. Its antigen specificity is not known. It has no much larger one-base neighbor in the sample; base qualities were not kept. Library construction relied on the immunoSEQ multiplex PCR assay. TCRdb retrieved this table from immuneACCESS and kept in-frame rearrangements only. Not all clones are present; in checked studies, unresolved V genes account for under half, and no reason is known for the remainder. This sample lists roughly 48,000 clones; approximately 95% were detected once. Jointly, the top ten make up 5.9% of the sample. The TCR originated in a female donor with multiple sclerosis, enrolled in a pregnancy study. The specimen comprised CD8+ T cells from peripheral blood mononuclear cells, sampled in the first trimester of pregnancy.

This receptor has the CDR3 CASREGRGGQPQHF. The DNA is as follows: TGTGCCAGTAGAGAGGGGCGGGGGGGTCAGCCCCAGCATTTT. The V gene is TRBV19 and the J gene is TRBJ1-5; a weak D assignment points to TRBD1 (5 bases agree). The germline V gene (reference sequence) specifies LNHDA as CDR1 and SQIVND as CDR2. V sheds 6 bases and J sheds 6 bases, leaving 15 bases between their ends. The CDR3 goes from the cysteine to the phenylalanine over 14 residues. This entry keeps only the CDR3 DNA: 42 bases, framed from base 1.